Given below is one T cell receptor (beta chain) in context. The CDR3 is 17 amino acids. V lost 3 bases and J lost 6; bases outside the gene matches: 11. Germline CDR1 reads LNHDA; CDR2 reads SQIVND (reference sequence). Tumor tissue was collected at baseline, before treatment began. Libraries were prepared by immunoSEQ multiplex PCR; TCRdb keeps only in-frame clonotypes and omits some of them. This sample carries several thousand clones, about 84% of them seen once, and the ten largest clones take approximately 2.1%. These data belong to a study of circulating tumor DNA in untreated peripheral T-cell lymphoma.

The source material was tumor tissue. This clonotype was obtained from a human donor with peripheral T-cell lymphoma. This chain uses TRBV19 with TRBJ2-1; TRBD2 matches at 10 bases. CDR3 residues: CASSIDGVAGGVNEQFF. The DNA of the CDR3 is TGTGCCAGTAGTATCGACGGTGTAGCGGGGGGCGTCAATGAGCAGTTCTTC. Full variable domain (rest looked up from reference TRBV19 and TRBJ2-1): DGGITQSPKYLFRKEGQNVTLSCEQNLNHDAMYWYRQDPGQGLRLIYYSQIVNDFQKGDIAEGYSVSREKKESFPLTVTSAQKNPTAFYLCASSIDGVAGGVNEQFFGPGTRLTVL.